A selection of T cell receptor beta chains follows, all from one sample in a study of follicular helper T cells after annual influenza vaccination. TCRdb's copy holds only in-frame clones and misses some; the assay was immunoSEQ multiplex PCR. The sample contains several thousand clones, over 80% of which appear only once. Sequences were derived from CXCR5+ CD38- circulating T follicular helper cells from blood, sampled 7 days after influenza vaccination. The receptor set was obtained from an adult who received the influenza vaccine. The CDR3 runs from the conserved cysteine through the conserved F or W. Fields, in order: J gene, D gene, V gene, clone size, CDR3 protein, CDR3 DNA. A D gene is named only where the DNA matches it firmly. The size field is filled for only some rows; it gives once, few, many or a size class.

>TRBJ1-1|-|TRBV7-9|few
CASSSQGTEAFF
TGTGCCAGCAGCTCCCAGGGGACTGAAGCTTTCTTT
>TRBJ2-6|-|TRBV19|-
CASSVYRVSSGANVLTF
TGTGCCAGTAGTGTATACAGGGTCTCCTCTGGGGCCAACGTCCTGACTTTC
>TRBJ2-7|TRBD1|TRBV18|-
CASSPGDRGGYEQYF
TGTGCCAGCTCACCCGGGGACAGGGGAGGTTACGAGCAGTACTTC
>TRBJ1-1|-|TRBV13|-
CASSMRVMNTEAFF
TGTGCCAGCAGCATGCGGGTCATGAACACTGAAGCTTTCTTT
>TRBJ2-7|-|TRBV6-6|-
CASSPTRPSYEQYF
TGTGCCAGCTCTCCAACAAGGCCCTCCTACGAGCAGTACTTC
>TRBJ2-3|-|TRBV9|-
CASSVAGGSTDTQYF
TGTGCCAGCAGCGTAGCTGGCGGGAGCACAGATACGCAGTATTTT
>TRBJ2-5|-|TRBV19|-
CASSIAAGPETQYF
TGTGCCAGTAGTATTGCGGCAGGCCCGGAGACCCAGTACTTC
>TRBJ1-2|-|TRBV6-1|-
CASSDPTVIVYGYTF
TGTGCCAGCAGTGACCCGACAGTTATTGTCTATGGCTACACCTTC
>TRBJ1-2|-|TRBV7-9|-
CASSLVGSNYGYTF
TGTGCCAGCAGCTTAGTAGGGTCCAACTATGGCTACACCTTC
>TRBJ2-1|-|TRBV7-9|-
CASSFYDEQFF
TGTGCCAGCAGCTTCTATGATGAGCAGTTCTTC
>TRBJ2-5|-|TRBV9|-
CASSQQGHQETQYF
TGTGCCAGCAGCCAACAGGGTCACCAAGAGACCCAGTACTTC
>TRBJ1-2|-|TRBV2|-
CASSDAGRGYTF
TGTGCCAGCAGTGACGCGGGTAGGGGCTACACCTTC
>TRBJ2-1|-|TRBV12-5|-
CASGYESWNEQFF
TGTGCTAGTGGTTACGAGAGCTGGAATGAGCAGTTCTTC
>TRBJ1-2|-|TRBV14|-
CASSQLAQGGEGYTF
TGTGCCAGCAGCCAACTTGCGCAGGGAGGGGAGGGCTACACCTTC
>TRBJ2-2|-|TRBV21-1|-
CAISDRGRDTGELFF
TGTGCCATCTCAGACAGGGGGAGGGACACCGGGGAGCTGTTTTTT
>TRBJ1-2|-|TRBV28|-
CASSGLGAANYGYTF
TGTGCCAGCAGTGGGCTGGGGGCGGCTAACTATGGCTACACCTTC
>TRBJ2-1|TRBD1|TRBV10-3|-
CAIRGDRAYNEQFF
TGTGCCATCAGGGGGGACAGGGCCTACAATGAGCAGTTCTTC
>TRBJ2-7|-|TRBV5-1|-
CASSSGGGSYEQYF
TGCGCCAGCAGCTCTGGGGGTGGCTCCTACGAGCAGTACTTC
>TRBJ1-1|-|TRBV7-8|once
CASSPIQMNTEAFF
TGTGCCAGCAGCCCCATTCAAATGAACACTGAAGCTTTCTTT
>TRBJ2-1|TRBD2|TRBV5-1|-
CASTPIAGANNEQFF
TGCGCCAGCACCCCCATTGCGGGAGCGAACAATGAGCAGTTCTTC
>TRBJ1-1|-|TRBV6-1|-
CASRELETEAFF
TGTGCCAGCAGAGAACTAGAAACTGAAGCTTTCTTT
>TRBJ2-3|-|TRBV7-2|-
CASSLGDLGTQYF
TGTGCCAGCAGCTTAGGGGATCTGGGTACGCAGTATTTT
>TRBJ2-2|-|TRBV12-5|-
CASGLVMSPGVPGELFF
TGTGCTAGTGGTTTGGTAATGAGCCCAGGGGTACCCGGGGAGCTGTTTTTT
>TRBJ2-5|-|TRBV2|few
CASSYQETQYF
TGTGCCAGCAGTTACCAAGAGACCCAGTACTTC
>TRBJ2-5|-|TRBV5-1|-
CASSLMTDQETQYF
TGCGCCAGCAGCTTGATGACAGACCAAGAGACCCAGTACTTC
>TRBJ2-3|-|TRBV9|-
CASSPRDTGRGAQYF
TGTGCCAGCAGCCCCCGGGACACGGGCCGGGGTGCGCAGTATTTT
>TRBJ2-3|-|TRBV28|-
CASFSSGPRDAQYF
TGTGCCAGCTTCTCGTCGGGACCGCGGGATGCGCAGTATTTT
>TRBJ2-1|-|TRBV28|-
CASSLGPGPLNEQFF
TGTGCCAGCAGTTTAGGCCCCGGGCCGCTAAATGAGCAGTTCTTC
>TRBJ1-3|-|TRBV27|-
CASSLLGRGSVSGNTIYF
TGTGCCAGCAGTTTATTAGGGCGTGGAAGTGTCTCTGGAAACACCATATATTTT
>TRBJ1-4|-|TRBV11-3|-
CASSLGLALGNGEKLFF
TGTGCCAGCAGCTTAGGACTAGCTCTCGGTAATGGTGAAAAACTGTTTTTT
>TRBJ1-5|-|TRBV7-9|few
CASSYTGGNQPQHF
TGTGCCAGCAGCTATACAGGCGGCAATCAGCCCCAGCATTTT
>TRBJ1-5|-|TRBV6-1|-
CASRSGAGQPQHF
TGTGCCAGCAGATCAGGGGCGGGTCAGCCCCAGCATTTT
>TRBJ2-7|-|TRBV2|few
CASRRRGPYEQYF
TGTGCCAGCCGGCGGCGGGGACCCTACGAGCAGTACTTC
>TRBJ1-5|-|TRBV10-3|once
CAISEMTNQPQHF
TGTGCCATCAGTGAGATGACGAATCAGCCCCAGCATTTT
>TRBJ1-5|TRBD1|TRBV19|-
CASNVDRGSNQPQHF
TGTGCCAGTAATGTTGACAGGGGCAGCAATCAGCCCCAGCATTTT
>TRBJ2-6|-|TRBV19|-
CASSQGPLNVLTF
TGTGCCAGTAGTCAAGGGCCCTTAAACGTCCTGACTTTC
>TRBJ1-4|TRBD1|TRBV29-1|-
CSVFGDREGKLFF
TGCAGCGTTTTTGGGGACAGGGAGGGAAAACTGTTTTTT
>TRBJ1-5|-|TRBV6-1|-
CASSDTYNQPQHF
TGTGCCAGCAGTGACACCTACAATCAGCCCCAGCATTTT